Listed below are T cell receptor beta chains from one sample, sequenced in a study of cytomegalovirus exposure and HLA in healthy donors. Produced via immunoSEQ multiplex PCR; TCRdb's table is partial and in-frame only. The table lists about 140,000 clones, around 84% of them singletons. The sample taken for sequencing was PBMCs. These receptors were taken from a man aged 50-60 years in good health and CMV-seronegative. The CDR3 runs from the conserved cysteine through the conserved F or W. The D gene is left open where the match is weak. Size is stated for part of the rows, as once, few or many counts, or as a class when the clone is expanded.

CDR3 DNA: TGTGCCAGCTCACCTGACAGGGAACTTTACGAGCAGTACTTC; CDR3 protein: CASSPDRELYEQYF; J gene: TRBJ2-7; D gene: TRBD1; V gene: TRBV18; clone size: few
CDR3 DNA: TGTGCCAGCTGCGCTTGGAGCTCCTACGAGCAGTACTTC; CDR3 protein: CASCAWSSYEQYF; J gene: TRBJ2-7; D gene: NA; V gene: TRBV2; clone size: NA
CDR3 DNA: TGCGCCAGCAGCTTGGACGGAGGGAGGCAGCCCCAGCATTTT; CDR3 protein: CASSLDGGRQPQHF; J gene: TRBJ1-5; D gene: NA; V gene: TRBV5-1; clone size: once
CDR3 DNA: TGTGCCAGCAGTGACCAGGGCTACACCGGGGAGCTGTTTTTT; CDR3 protein: CASSDQGYTGELFF; J gene: TRBJ2-2; D gene: NA; V gene: TRBV25-1; clone size: NA
CDR3 DNA: TGTGCCAGCAGCTTCAGGAGGGCGGGGGGGCACACGCAGTATTTT; CDR3 protein: CASSFRRAGGHTQYF; J gene: TRBJ2-3; D gene: TRBD2; V gene: TRBV11-3; clone size: NA
CDR3 DNA: TGCGCCAGCAGCGGGGGGCAAGAGACCCAGTACTTC; CDR3 protein: CASSGGQETQYF; J gene: TRBJ2-5; D gene: NA; V gene: TRBV5-1; clone size: NA
CDR3 DNA: TGTGCCTGGAGTCTAGCGGGCATCACAGATACGCAGTATTTT; CDR3 protein: CAWSLAGITDTQYF; J gene: TRBJ2-3; D gene: TRBD2; V gene: TRBV30; clone size: NA
CDR3 DNA: TGTGCCAGCAGCGAGATTCGCGGGGGCAGTGGCTACACCTTC; CDR3 protein: CASSEIRGGSGYTF; J gene: TRBJ1-2; D gene: NA; V gene: TRBV7-9; clone size: NA
CDR3 DNA: TGTGCCAGTAGCACCGGGACAGTTAACACCGGGGAGCTGTTTTTT; CDR3 protein: CASSTGTVNTGELFF; J gene: TRBJ2-2; D gene: TRBD1; V gene: TRBV19; clone size: NA
CDR3 DNA: TGTGCCAGCAGCCCAAATTCGGGGAATTCACCCCTCCACTTT; CDR3 protein: CASSPNSGNSPLHF; J gene: TRBJ1-6; D gene: NA; V gene: TRBV6-5; clone size: NA
CDR3 DNA: TGTGCCAGCAGCTATATTTGGGTCGGGAGCACTGAAGCTTTCTTT; CDR3 protein: CASSYIWVGSTEAFF; J gene: TRBJ1-1; D gene: NA; V gene: TRBV6-1; clone size: few
CDR3 DNA: TGTGCCAGCACCTGGAACAGGGTGCGGGAGACCCAGTACTTC; CDR3 protein: CASTWNRVRETQYF; J gene: TRBJ2-5; D gene: NA; V gene: TRBV7-9; clone size: once
CDR3 DNA: TGTGCCAGCAGCCCAGACAGGGCCTCCTACGAGCAGTACTTC; CDR3 protein: CASSPDRASYEQYF; J gene: TRBJ2-7; D gene: TRBD1; V gene: TRBV7-2; clone size: NA
CDR3 DNA: TGTGCCTGGAGTAAGCAGGCGAACACCGGGGAGCTGTTTTTT; CDR3 protein: CAWSKQANTGELFF; J gene: TRBJ2-2; D gene: NA; V gene: TRBV30; clone size: NA
CDR3 DNA: TGTGCCAGCAGCGACGGACAGGGAAATGAAAAACTGTTTTTT; CDR3 protein: CASSDGQGNEKLFF; J gene: TRBJ1-4; D gene: TRBD1; V gene: TRBV9; clone size: NA
CDR3 DNA: TGTGCCAGCAGCTTGGAACAGGGGCGCCACGAGCAGTACTTC; CDR3 protein: CASSLEQGRHEQYF; J gene: TRBJ2-7; D gene: TRBD1; V gene: TRBV5-4; clone size: NA
CDR3 DNA: TGTGCCAGCAGCTTAGCGGGACAGGGTCGTCACTATGGCTACACCTTC; CDR3 protein: CASSLAGQGRHYGYTF; J gene: TRBJ1-2; D gene: TRBD1; V gene: TRBV7-2; clone size: NA